Only a few counts were recorded for the clone carrying this TCR beta chain. The antigen is unknown. This record comes from a study of T cells in Graves' hyperthyroidism and ophthalmopathy. V lost 0 bases and J lost 1, with 9 bases in between. The CDR3 is made up of 16 amino acids. Germline-derived CDR1 and CDR2 are LNHNV and YYDKDF (reference sequence). There were TCR beta CDR3 regions amplified from RNA transcripts. The primer set for the first-round RT-PCR of the TCR CDR3 was HTBI. Each CDR3 protein is one row after TCRdb ran MiXCR on the multiplex PCR reads. Of about 520,000 distinct CDR3 sequences listed, about a fifth are singletons. Study conclusions and caveats: Ophthalmopathy was separated from stable hyperthyroidism by a 13 V-J model. A median roughly six months before onset, the model predicted ophthalmopathy.

A patient was excluded if there was uncontrolled infection, other autoimmune disease, pregnancy or lactation. The specimen sequenced was blood. V usage is TRBV15 and J usage is TRBJ2-2; tentative D call: TRBD2 (6 bases). The receptor was isolated from a man between 18 and 35 years old with Graves' hyperthyroidism. The CDR3 region is CATSRDLGGNTGELFF. The CDR3 DNA sequence: TGTGCCACCAGCAGAGATTTGGGGGGGAACACCGGGGAGCTGTTTTTT.